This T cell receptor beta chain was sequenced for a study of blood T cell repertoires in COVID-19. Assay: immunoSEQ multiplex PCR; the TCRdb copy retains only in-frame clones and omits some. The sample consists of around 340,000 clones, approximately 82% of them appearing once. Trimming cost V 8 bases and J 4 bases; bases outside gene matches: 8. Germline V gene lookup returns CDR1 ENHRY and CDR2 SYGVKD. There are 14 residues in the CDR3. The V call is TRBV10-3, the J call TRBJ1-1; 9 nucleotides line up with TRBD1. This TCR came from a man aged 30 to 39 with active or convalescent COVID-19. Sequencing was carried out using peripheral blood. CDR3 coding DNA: TGTGCCATCGCCAGACAGGGGGATTTCACTGAAGCTTTCTTT. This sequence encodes CAIARQGDFTEAFF.